A few counts support the clone carrying this T cell receptor (beta chain). Cells were sorted from thawed PBMC rested overnight and stained with GMM-loaded CD1B tetramer, viability dye and anti-CD3. C32 glucose monomycolate from Rhodococcus equi was loaded onto the CD1B tetramers. Deletions cut 9 bases from V and 3 bases from J, with 24 bases between. CDR3 size: 17 residues. The germline V gene has CDR1 MDHEN and CDR2 SYDVKM. TCR-alpha and TCR-beta chains were sequenced unpaired. Assay: immunoSEQ multiplex PCR; the TCRdb copy retains only in-frame clones and omits some. This table holds 55,000 to 70,000 clones, about four fifths found once. This specimen comes from a study of T cells in tuberculosis. Findings and caveats of the study: Low-affinity CD1B-GMM tetramer-binding T cells may have been missed.

The rearrangement links TRBV28 to TRBJ1-3; tentatively, D is TRBD1 (5 bases). The receptor was derived from an adult woman with latent tuberculosis. Sequencing was performed on CD1b-GMM tetramer-negative cells sorted from PBMCs. The CDR3 nucleotides read TGTGCCAGTTTCGTAACTGCGCGCGGGGGAGGTGGAAACACCATATATTTT. Translated: CASFVTARGGGGNTIYF. The variable domain in full, with the rest retrieved from reference TRBV28 and TRBJ1-3, is DVKVTQSSRYLVKRTGEKVFLECVQDMDHENMFWYRQDPGLGLRLIYFSYDVKMKEKGDIPEGYSVSREKKERFSLILESASTNQTSMYLCASFVTARGGGGNTIYFGEGSWLTVV.